This T cell receptor (beta chain) is drawn from a study of technical replicates of blood from a few donors. The assay was immunoSEQ multiplex PCR, and TCRdb's table has in-frame clones only and misses some. The top ten clones hold around 3.9% of a sample with just under 60,000 clones, roughly 91% of them seen once. V lost 5 bases and J lost 6; bases outside the gene matches: 5. CDR3 length equals 14 residues. The germline CDR1 and CDR2 sequences are SGHAT and FQNNGV. This sequence joins TRBV11-2 and TRBJ2-2, with 8 positions matching TRBD2. This TCR came from a human donor in good health. Some clones in this sample may be carry-over from other donors' samples. Sequenced: PBMCs. The CDR3 is CASSTRTSPGELFF. The CDR3 nucleotides are TGTGCCAGCAGCACGCGGACTAGCCCCGGGGAGCTGTTTTTT. Supplemented by reference TRBV11-2 and TRBJ2-2, the full variable domain reads EAGVAQSPRYKIIEKRQSVAFWCNPISGHATLYWYQQILGQGPKLLIQFQNNGVVDDSQLPKDRFSAERLKGVDSTLKIQPAKLEDSAVYLCASSTRTSPGELFFGEGSRLTVL.